A selection of T cell receptor beta chains follows, all from one sample in a study of shared clonotypes between healthy human individuals. TCRdb's table, derived via immunoSEQ multiplex PCR, lists solely in-frame clones and lacks some. The sample contains about 2.4 million clones, around nine tenths of which appear only once. Sequenced sample: naive CD4+ T cells sorted from blood. These receptors came from a man in his late teens or twenties in good health. CDR3s include the opening cysteine and the closing phenylalanine or tryptophan. A D gene is named only where the DNA matches it firmly. For some rows the clone size is stated as once, few or many, or as a class when expanded; others skip it.

TRBV30	TRBD2	TRBJ2-1	-	TGTGCCTGGAGGGCCGGGACTAGCCCCATATATTCTTACAATGAGCAGTTCTTC	CAWRAGTSPIYSYNEQFF
TRBV27	-	TRBJ2-7	-	TGTGCCAGCAGTTTATCGGGGACTTCCTCCTACGAGCAGTACTTC	CASSLSGTSSYEQYF
TRBV27	TRBD2	TRBJ2-1	once	TGTGCCAGCACACCCCGACTAGCGGGGTCCTACAATGAGCAGTTCTTC	CASTPRLAGSYNEQFF
TRBV5-5	-	TRBJ2-7	-	TGTGCCAGCAGCTTTGGGGGTACTGTTAACCACGAGCAGTACTTC	CASSFGGTVNHEQYF
TRBV25-1	-	TRBJ1-2	-	TGTGCCAGCAGTGGCGGTGGGGCGATCTATGGCTACACCTTC	CASSGGGAIYGYTF
TRBV11-2	-	TRBJ1-1	-	TGTGCCAGCAGCTTAGCAGGGTCGAACACTGAAGCTTTCTTT	CASSLAGSNTEAFF
TRBV5-4	-	TRBJ2-2	-	TGTGCCAGCAGCTCTATCTCAGGGACGAACACCGGGGAGCTGTTTTTT	CASSSISGTNTGELFF
TRBV6-5	TRBD2	TRBJ2-4	-	TGTGCCAGCAGTTCGGAGACTAGCGGGAGGGGAAACATTCAGTACTTC	CASSSETSGRGNIQYF
TRBV2	-	TRBJ1-2	-	TGTGCCAGCAGTGAAGCCGGGACCAGCGATGGCTACACCTTC	CASSEAGTSDGYTF
TRBV7-9	-	TRBJ1-2	-	TGTGCCAGCAGCTACGGGGACTATGGCTACACCTTC	CASSYGDYGYTF
TRBV19	-	TRBJ1-6	-	TGTGCCAGCAAGGGGGACTCCTATAATTCACCCCTCCACTTT	CASKGDSYNSPLHF
TRBV6-1	-	TRBJ2-7	-	TGTGCCAGCAGTGACGCGCTACTCTACGAGCAGTACTTC	CASSDALLYEQYF
TRBV5-1	TRBD1	TRBJ1-4	-	TGCGCCAGCAGCGCAACAGGGGGTACTAATGAAAAACTGTTTTTT	CASSATGGTNEKLFF
TRBV7-9	-	TRBJ2-7	-	TGTGCCAGCAGCTTAGACTTCGGCGAGCAGTACTTC	CASSLDFGEQYF
TRBV30	-	TRBJ1-1	-	TGTGCCTGGAATCCGGGGCTTGGTGAAGCTTTCTTT	CAWNPGLGEAFF
TRBV19	TRBD1	TRBJ2-7	-	TGTGCCAGTAGTACAACAGGGGCAATTCGCTACGAGCAGTACTTC	CASSTTGAIRYEQYF
TRBV5-1	-	TRBJ1-4	-	TGCGCCAGCAGCTTGGGAGCGGGTCCTAATGAAAAACTGTTTTTT	CASSLGAGPNEKLFF
TRBV6-6	TRBD2	TRBJ2-7	-	TGTGCCAGCAGTTTCCTAGCGGGTTCAACCTACGAGCAGTACTTC	CASSFLAGSTYEQYF
TRBV11-3	TRBD1	TRBJ2-2	-	TGTGCCAGCAGCTTGCAGGGGGCAACCGGGGAGCTGTTTTTT	CASSLQGATGELFF
TRBV25-1	TRBD2	TRBJ2-5	-	TGTGCCAGCAGTGAAGCGGGGGGGCGAGAGACCCAGTACTTC	CASSEAGGRETQYF
TRBV5-4	TRBD2	TRBJ2-7	-	TGTGCCAGCAGCTTACTAGCGGGAGAGAAGTCCTACGAGCAGTACTTC	CASSLLAGEKSYEQYF
TRBV7-2	-	TRBJ2-1	-	TGTGCCAGCAGCTTAGGGGTGAATGAGCAGTTCTTC	CASSLGVNEQFF
TRBV4-1	-	TRBJ1-2	-	TGCGCCAGCAGCCAAGTTCGGGGGAACTATGGCTACACCTTC	CASSQVRGNYGYTF
TRBV7-2	-	TRBJ1-1	-	TGTGCCAGCAGCTTAGCTCAGGGGAACACTGAAGCTTTCTTT	CASSLAQGNTEAFF
TRBV15	-	TRBJ1-4	-	TGTGCCACCAGCAGAGATAAGCCGGCGCCGTCAACTAATGAAAAACTGTTTTTT	CATSRDKPAPSTNEKLFF
TRBV6-5	-	TRBJ1-4	-	TGTGCCAGCAGTTACACCGGGGGATCTAATGAAAAACTGTTTTTT	CASSYTGGSNEKLFF
TRBV19	-	TRBJ1-5	-	TGTGCCAGTAAGGACAGTCCCGTGAATCAGCCCCAGCATTTT	CASKDSPVNQPQHF
TRBV6-5	-	TRBJ2-7	-	TGTGCCAGCAGTTACCTCCGGGGGACAGCTTCCTACGAGCAGTACTTC	CASSYLRGTASYEQYF
TRBV9	TRBD1	TRBJ1-2	-	TGTGCCAGCAGCGTCTGGACAGGGGGCAACTATGGCTACACCTTC	CASSVWTGGNYGYTF
TRBV19	TRBD1	TRBJ2-7	once	TGTGCCAGTAGTATGGGACAGGTCTCCGGCGAGCAGTACTTC	CASSMGQVSGEQYF
TRBV23-1	-	TRBJ2-7	-	TGCGCCAGCAGTCAACCAGGGCAGGGTACTCAACTCGAGGAGTACTTC	CASSQPGQGTQLEEYF
TRBV28	-	TRBJ1-5	-	TGTGCCAGCAGTTTAGGTGGGAGCAGTCAGCCCCAGCATTTT	CASSLGGSSQPQHF
TRBV30	-	TRBJ2-5	-	TGTGCCTGGAGTGTACGAGGGATTTTAGGAGAGACCCAGTACTTC	CAWSVRGILGETQYF
TRBV7-6	-	TRBJ1-1	-	TGTGCCAGCAGCGAAGGAAGGGGGGGAGCTTTCTTT	CASSEGRGGAFF
TRBV2	TRBD2	TRBJ2-3	-	TGTGCCAGCAGTGAGTCGGGACTAGCGGGGCAAGATACGCAGTATTTT	CASSESGLAGQDTQYF
TRBV27	-	TRBJ1-6	-	TGTGCCAGCAACTCGGGTGCCATTGGTCCCCTCCACTTT	CASNSGAIGPLHF
TRBV2	-	TRBJ1-2	-	TGTGCCAGCACAGACCACGGGGTCTATGGCTACACCTTC	CASTDHGVYGYTF
TRBV10-3	TRBD2	TRBJ2-1	-	TGTGCCATCAGCGAAGGACTAGCGGGGGTCGGCAATGAGCAGTTCTTC	CAISEGLAGVGNEQFF
TRBV11-1	-	TRBJ2-5	-	TGTGCCAGCAGCCTTTACCAAGAGACCCAGTACTTC	CASSLYQETQYF
TRBV5-1	-	TRBJ2-1	-	TGCGCCAGCAGCTTGGCCGGCACCCTGTTTACCTACAATGAGCAGTTCTTC	CASSLAGTLFTYNEQFF
TRBV30	TRBD1	TRBJ1-1	-	TGTGCCTGGAGTAACACCCAAGATCGGACAGGAGAAGCTTTCTTT	CAWSNTQDRTGEAFF
TRBV4-2	-	TRBJ1-2	-	TGTGCCAGCAGCCAAGATGAGGCAGGACCGTACACCTTC	CASSQDEAGPYTF
TRBV5-5	TRBD2	TRBJ2-7	-	TGTGCCAGCAGCTTGGGTAGCGGGAGGACAACTAGGGAGCAGTACTTC	CASSLGSGRTTREQYF
TRBV5-1	-	TRBJ2-3	-	TGCGCCAGCAGCTTGGGGCAGCCCGGGACAGATACGCAGTATTTT	CASSLGQPGTDTQYF
TRBV27	-	TRBJ2-5	-	TGTGCCAGCAGCCGAGTCGGACTCCAAGAGACCCAGTACTTC	CASSRVGLQETQYF
TRBV18	-	TRBJ2-7	-	TGTGCCAGCTCACCGTCAGGTAGCTCCTACGAGCAGTACTTC	CASSPSGSSYEQYF
TRBV10-1	-	TRBJ1-6	-	TGCGCCAGCAGCCACCGAGACAAAGGATCACCCCTCCACTTT	CASSHRDKGSPLHF
TRBV4-1	TRBD2	TRBJ2-1	-	TGCGCCAGCAGCCAAGATAGTTTACCAACACTAGCGGGCCCGGTCGAGCAGTTCTTC	CASSQDSLPTLAGPVEQFF
TRBV5-5	-	TRBJ1-3	-	TGTGCCAGCAGCTTCGGGAGCTCTGGAAACACCATATATTTT	CASSFGSSGNTIYF